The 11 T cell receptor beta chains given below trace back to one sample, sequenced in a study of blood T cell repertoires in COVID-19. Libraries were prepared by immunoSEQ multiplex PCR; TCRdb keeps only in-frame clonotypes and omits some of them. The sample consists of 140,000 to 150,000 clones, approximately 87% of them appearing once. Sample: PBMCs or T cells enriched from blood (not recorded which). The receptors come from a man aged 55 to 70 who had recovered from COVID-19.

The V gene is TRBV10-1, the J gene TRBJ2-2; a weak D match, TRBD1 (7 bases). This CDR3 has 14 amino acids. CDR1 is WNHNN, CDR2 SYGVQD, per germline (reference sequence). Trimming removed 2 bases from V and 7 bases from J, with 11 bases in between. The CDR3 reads CASSETGEDGELFF. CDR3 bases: TGCGCCAGCAGTGAGACAGGGGAGGACGGGGAGCTGTTTTTT.

DNA of the CDR3: TGCGCCAGCAGCTTAGGACAGGGGCTGTTCTACGAGCAGTACTTC. This codes for CASSLGQGLFYEQYF. The chain links TRBV5-1 to TRBJ2-7, with 9 positions matching TRBD1. Germline CDR1 SGHRS, CDR2 YFSETQ. The CDR3 covers 15 residues. With V trimmed by 2 bases and J by 3 bases, 6 bases remained unmatched.

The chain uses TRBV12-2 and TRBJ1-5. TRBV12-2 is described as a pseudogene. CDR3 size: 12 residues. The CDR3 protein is CASCLPGSPQHF. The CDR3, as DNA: TGTGCAAGTTGCTTACCTGGGAGCCCCCAGCATTTT.

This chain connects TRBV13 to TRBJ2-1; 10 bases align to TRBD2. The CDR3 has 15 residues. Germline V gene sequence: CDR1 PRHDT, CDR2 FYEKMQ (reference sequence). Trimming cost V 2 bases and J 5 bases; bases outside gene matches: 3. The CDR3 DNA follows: TGTGCCAGCAGCTTATGGACTAGCGGCAACAATGAGCAGTTCTTC. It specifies CASSLWTSGNNEQFF.

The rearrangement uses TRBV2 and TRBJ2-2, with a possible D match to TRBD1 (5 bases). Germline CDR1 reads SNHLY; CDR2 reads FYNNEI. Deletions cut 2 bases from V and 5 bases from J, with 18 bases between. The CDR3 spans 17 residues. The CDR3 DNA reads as TGTGCCAGCAGTGAAAATCTAAGGGGTATGGGAACCGGGGAGCTGTTTTTT. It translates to CASSENLRGMGTGELFF.

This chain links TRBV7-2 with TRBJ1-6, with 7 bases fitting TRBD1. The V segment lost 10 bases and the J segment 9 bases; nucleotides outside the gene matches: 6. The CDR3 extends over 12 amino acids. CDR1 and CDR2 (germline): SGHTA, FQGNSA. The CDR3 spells CATRQGSSPLHF. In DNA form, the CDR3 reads TGTGCCACCCGACAGGGTAGTTCACCCCTCCACTTT.

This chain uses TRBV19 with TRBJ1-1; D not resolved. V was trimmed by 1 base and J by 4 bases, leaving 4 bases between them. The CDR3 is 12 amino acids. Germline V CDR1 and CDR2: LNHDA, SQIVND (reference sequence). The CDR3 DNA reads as TGTGCCAGTAGTATAGGCGCCACTGAAGCTTTCTTT. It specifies CASSIGATEAFF.

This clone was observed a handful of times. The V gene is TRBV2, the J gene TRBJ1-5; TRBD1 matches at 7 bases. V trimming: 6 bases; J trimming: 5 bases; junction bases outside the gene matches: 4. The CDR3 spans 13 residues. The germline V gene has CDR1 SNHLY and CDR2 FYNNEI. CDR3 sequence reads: CASRDTGDQPQHF. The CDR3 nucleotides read TGTGCCAGCAGGGACACAGGGGATCAGCCCCAGCATTTT.

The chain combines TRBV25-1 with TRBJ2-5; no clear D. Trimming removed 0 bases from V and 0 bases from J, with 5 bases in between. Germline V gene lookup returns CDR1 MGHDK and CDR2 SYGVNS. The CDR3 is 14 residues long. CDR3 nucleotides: TGTGCCAGCAGTGAATATCTTAACCAAGAGACCCAGTACTTC. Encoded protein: CASSEYLNQETQYF. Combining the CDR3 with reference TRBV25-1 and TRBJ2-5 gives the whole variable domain EADIYQTPRYLVIGTGKKITLECSQTMGHDKMYWYQQDPGMELHLIHYSYGVNSTEKGDLSSESTVSRIRTEHFPLTLESARPSHTSQYLCASSEYLNQETQYFGPGTRLLVL.

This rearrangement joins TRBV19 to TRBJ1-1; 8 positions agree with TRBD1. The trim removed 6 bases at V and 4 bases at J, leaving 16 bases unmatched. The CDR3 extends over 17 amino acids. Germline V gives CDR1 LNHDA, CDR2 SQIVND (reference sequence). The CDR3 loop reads CASSANFGQGMSTEAFF. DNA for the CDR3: TGTGCCAGTAGCGCAAATTTCGGACAGGGAATGAGCACTGAAGCTTTCTTT.

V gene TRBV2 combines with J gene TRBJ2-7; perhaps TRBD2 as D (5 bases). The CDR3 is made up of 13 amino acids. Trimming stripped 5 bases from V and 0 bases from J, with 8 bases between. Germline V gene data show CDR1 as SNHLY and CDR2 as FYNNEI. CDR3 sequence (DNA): TGTGCCAGCAGTCGGACTCTCTCCTACGAGCAGTACTTC. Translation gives CASSRTLSYEQYF.